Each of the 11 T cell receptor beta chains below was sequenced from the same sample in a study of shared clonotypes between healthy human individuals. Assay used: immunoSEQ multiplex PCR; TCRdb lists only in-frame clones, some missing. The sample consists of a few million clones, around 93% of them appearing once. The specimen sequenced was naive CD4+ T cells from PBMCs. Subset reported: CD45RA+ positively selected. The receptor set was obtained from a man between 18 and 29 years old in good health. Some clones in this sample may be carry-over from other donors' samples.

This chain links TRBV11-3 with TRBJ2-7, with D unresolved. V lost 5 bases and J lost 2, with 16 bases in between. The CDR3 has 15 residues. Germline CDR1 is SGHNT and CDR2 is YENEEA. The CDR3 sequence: CASSRRLQAPYEQYF. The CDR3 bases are TGTGCCAGCAGCCGACGCCTACAAGCCCCCTACGAGCAGTACTTC.

The DNA for the CDR3 is TGTGCCAGCAGAATGACGCGGACTCTCGTGAACACTGAAGCTTTCTTT. It codes for CASRMTRTLVNTEAFF. The V gene is TRBV2, the J gene TRBJ1-1, with D unclear. The V end lost 6 bases, the J end lost 0 bases, and 17 bases lay between the germline ends. The length of the CDR3 is 16 residues. Germline CDR1 is SNHLY and CDR2 is FYNNEI.

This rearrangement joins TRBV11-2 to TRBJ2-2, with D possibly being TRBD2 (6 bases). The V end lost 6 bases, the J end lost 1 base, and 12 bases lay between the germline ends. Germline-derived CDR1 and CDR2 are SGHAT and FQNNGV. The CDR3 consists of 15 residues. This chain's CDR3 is CASSPLAMNTGELFF. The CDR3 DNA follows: TGTGCCAGCAGTCCTCTAGCGATGAACACCGGGGAGCTGTTTTTT.

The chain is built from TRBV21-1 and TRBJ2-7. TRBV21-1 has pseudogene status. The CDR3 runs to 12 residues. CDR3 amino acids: CASTSDGYEQYF. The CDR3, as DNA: TGTGCCAGCACCTCGGACGGCTACGAGCAGTACTTC.

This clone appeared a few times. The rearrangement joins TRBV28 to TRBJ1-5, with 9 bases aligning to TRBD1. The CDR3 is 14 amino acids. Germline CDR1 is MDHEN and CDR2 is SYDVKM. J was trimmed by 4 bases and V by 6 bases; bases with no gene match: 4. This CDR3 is CASSVGQGNQPQHF. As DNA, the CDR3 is TGTGCCAGCAGCGTGGGACAGGGTAATCAGCCCCAGCATTTT.

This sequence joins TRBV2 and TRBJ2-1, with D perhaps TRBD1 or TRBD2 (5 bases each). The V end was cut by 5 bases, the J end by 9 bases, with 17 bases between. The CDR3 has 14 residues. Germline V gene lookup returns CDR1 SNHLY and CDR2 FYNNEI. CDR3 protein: CASSIGTRGGEQFF. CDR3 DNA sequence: TGTGCCAGCAGTATCGGGACCCGTGGGGGTGAGCAGTTCTTC.

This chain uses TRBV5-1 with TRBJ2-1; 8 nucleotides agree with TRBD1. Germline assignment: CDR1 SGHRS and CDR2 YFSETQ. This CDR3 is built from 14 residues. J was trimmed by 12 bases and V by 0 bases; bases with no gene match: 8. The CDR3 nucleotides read TGCGCCAGCAGCTTGGGAACACAGGGGGTGGGGCAGTTCTTC. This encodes CASSLGTQGVGQFF.

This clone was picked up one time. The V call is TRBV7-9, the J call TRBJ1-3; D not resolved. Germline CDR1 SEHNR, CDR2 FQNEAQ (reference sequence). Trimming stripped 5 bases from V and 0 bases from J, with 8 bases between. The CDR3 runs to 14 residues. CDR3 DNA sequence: TGTGCCAGCAGCATAGGGATCTCTGGAAACACCATATATTTT. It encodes CASSIGISGNTIYF.

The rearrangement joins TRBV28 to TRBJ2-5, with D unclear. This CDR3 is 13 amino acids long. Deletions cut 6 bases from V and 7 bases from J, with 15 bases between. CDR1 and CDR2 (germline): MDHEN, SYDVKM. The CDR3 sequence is CASSLGRALTQYF. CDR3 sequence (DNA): TGTGCCAGCAGCCTGGGCAGAGCTTTGACCCAGTACTTC.

CDR3 sequence: CASSGPSQGQYYGYTF. CDR3 nucleotide sequence: TGTGCCAGCAGTGGTCCCTCACAGGGCCAATACTATGGCTACACCTTC. The chain combines TRBV25-1 with TRBJ1-2, with a weak D call TRBD1 (6 bases). CDR3 length: 16 amino acids. V was cut by 4 bases and J by 3 bases, with 18 bases left in between. Germline V gene data show CDR1 as MGHDK and CDR2 as SYGVNS.

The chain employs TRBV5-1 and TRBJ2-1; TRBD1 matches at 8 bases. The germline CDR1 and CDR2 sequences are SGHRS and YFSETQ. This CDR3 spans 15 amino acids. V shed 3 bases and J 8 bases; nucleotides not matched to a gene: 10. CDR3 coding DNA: TGCGCCAGCAGCTCGGAGCCGACAGGGGCGGATGAGCAGTTCTTC. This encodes CASSSEPTGADEQFF.